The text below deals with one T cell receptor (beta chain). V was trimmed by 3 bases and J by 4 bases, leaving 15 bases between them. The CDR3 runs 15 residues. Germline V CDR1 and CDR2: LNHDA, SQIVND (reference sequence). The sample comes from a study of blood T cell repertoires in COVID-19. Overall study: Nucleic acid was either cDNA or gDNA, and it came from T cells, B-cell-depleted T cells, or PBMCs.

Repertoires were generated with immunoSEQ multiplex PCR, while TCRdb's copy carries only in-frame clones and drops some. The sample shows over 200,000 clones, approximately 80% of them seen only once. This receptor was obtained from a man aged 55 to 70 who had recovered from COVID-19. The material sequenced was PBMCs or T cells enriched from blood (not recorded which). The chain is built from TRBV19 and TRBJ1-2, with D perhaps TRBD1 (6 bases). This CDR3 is CASSIFTGWGYGYTF. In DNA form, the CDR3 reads TGTGCCAGTAGTATTTTTACAGGGTGGGGCTATGGCTACACCTTC.